This T cell receptor (beta chain) appears in the sequencing data of a study of OX40 agonist ivuxolimab in advanced cancers. General study points: In CD8+ T cells, expanded clones were on average more numerous than in CD4+.

Autoimmune disease history or systemic immunosuppression meant exclusion. Clones were sequenced by immunoSEQ multiplex PCR, and TCRdb holds only the in-frame ones, with some missing. The sample lists 50,000 to 55,000 clones, roughly 80% occurring once. With regard to this clone: Its antigen remains unknown.

After removal of 3 bases from V and 0 bases from J, the junction contained 7 bases not matched to a gene. The CDR3 loop spans 16 amino acids. Germline CDR1 LNHNV, CDR2 YYDKDF (reference sequence). The chain employs TRBV15 and TRBJ2-5; 7 nucleotides agree with TRBD1. The TCR was taken from an adult with an advanced solid tumor such as melanoma, head and neck, liver or kidney cancer. This sample comprised CD4+ or CD8+ T cells sorted from blood, obtained in a trial of the OX40 agonist ivuxolimab. The CDR3 region is CATSRGQQTYQETQYF. The CDR3, as DNA: TGTGCCACCAGCAGGGGACAGCAGACCTACCAAGAGACCCAGTACTTC. Supplemented by reference TRBV15 and TRBJ2-5, the full variable domain reads DAMVIQNPRYQVTQFGKPVTLSCSQTLNHNVMYWYQQKSSQAPKLLFHYYDKDFNNEADTPDNFQSRRPNTSFCFLDIRSPGLGDTAMYLCATSRGQQTYQETQYFGPGTRLLVL.